One and the same sample provided the 14 T cell receptor beta chains below, sequenced in a study of T-cell memory formation after mild COVID-19. MiXCR was run by TCRdb on the 5' RACE reads, yielding one entry per CDR3 protein. Of roughly 600,000 distinct CDR3 sequences listed, under 20% were seen once; the top ten hold about 11%. Sequenced sample: PBMCs or a T cell subset sorted from them (not recorded which). These receptors all stem from an adult woman who had mild COVID-19 (a few samples of this study predate the infection). Cell type and time point are not known.

The gene calls are TRBV3-1 and TRBJ1-4, with 7 bases fitting TRBD1. Trimming at V came to 4 bases and at J to 1 base, leaving 3 bases not matched to a gene. The CDR3 covers 15 residues. Per germline, CDR1 LGHDT and CDR2 YNNKEL (reference sequence). Here the CDR3 reads CASSPQGGTNEKLFF. The DNA for the CDR3 is TGTGCCAGCAGCCCCCAGGGGGGAACTAATGAAAAACTGTTTTTT.

Written as DNA, the CDR3 is TGTGCCAGCAGTCCCCGGGCGGGCGAAAACATTCAGTACTTC. Translated, it gives CASSPRAGENIQYF. The chain combines TRBV6-5 with TRBJ2-4; TRBD2 is a possible D gene (5 bases). The length of the CDR3 is 14 residues. The germline V gene has CDR1 MNHEY and CDR2 SVGAGI. V was clipped by 5 bases and J by 5 bases, with 13 bases between them.

This clonotype was recorded a few times. This rearrangement joins TRBV5-1 to TRBJ2-1; unclear D gene. Per the germline V gene, CDR1 is SGHRS and CDR2 is YFSETQ. Trimming took 0 bases from V and 8 from J, leaving 18 bases between them. The CDR3 is made up of 16 amino acids. The CDR3 DNA follows: TGCGCCAGCAGCTTGGGGTGGTCAGGAAATGCCGATGAGCAGTTCTTC. This translates into CASSLGWSGNADEQFF.

The chain uses TRBV7-9 and TRBJ2-3; D may be TRBD2 (5 bases). The CDR3 spans 13 residues. V lost 4 bases to trimming and J lost 4 bases, with 9 bases between them. Germline assignment: CDR1 SEHNR and CDR2 FQNEAQ (reference sequence). CDR3 sequence (DNA): TGTGCCAGCAGCTCCGAACTAGCAGATACGCAGTATTTT. Protein sequence: CASSSELADTQYF.

The chain has TRBV5-1 and TRBJ2-3; 7 bases line up with TRBD2. The junction had 5 bases not matched to a gene; V was cut back by 0 bases and J by 4 bases. Germline assignment: CDR1 SGHRS and CDR2 YFSETQ. This CDR3 has 15 residues. The CDR3 reads CASSLEPSGSDTQYF. In DNA form, the CDR3 reads TGCGCCAGCAGCTTGGAACCTAGCGGATCAGATACGCAGTATTTT.

This clonotype was seen more than once but under ten times. CDR3 sequence: CASSLDSWAYNEQFF. CDR3 coding DNA: TGTGCCAGCAGCTTAGATTCTTGGGCCTACAATGAGCAGTTCTTC. The J gene is TRBJ2-1, the V gene TRBV11-2; D call uncertain. The ends were cut back, 0 bases at V and 2 bases at J, with 8 bases in the middle. CDR3 size: 15 residues. The V gene's germline CDR1 is SGHAT and CDR2 FQNNGV.

The CDR3 DNA follows: TGTGCCAGCAGCAACTATGGGGGAACGGGGACAGATACGCAGTATTTT. Encoded protein: CASSNYGGTGTDTQYF. The V and J genes are TRBV3-1 and TRBJ2-3; D could derive from TRBD1 or TRBD2 (5 bases each). From germline, CDR1 is LGHDT and CDR2 YNNKEL (reference sequence). V was cut by 5 bases and J by 3 bases, with 18 bases left in between. This CDR3 contains 16 residues.

This clonotype occurred a few times. The J gene is TRBJ2-7, the V gene TRBV20-1; 10 bases fit TRBD2. Trimming took 6 bases from V and 3 from J; bases not matched to a gene: 26. The CDR3 is 20 amino acids. Germline CDR1 and CDR2: DFQATT and SNEGSKA (reference sequence). CDR3 sequence: CSASAGRDAGLAGAGYEQYF. CDR3 nucleotides: TGCAGTGCCTCCGCGGGGCGGGACGCAGGGCTAGCGGGAGCTGGCTACGAGCAGTACTTC.

This chain connects TRBV7-9 to TRBJ1-5; D unclear. Germline V gene sequence: CDR1 SEHNR, CDR2 FQNEAQ (reference sequence). The V gene lost 5 bases and the J gene lost 5 bases, with 13 bases spanning the gap. CDR3 length: 14 residues. The CDR3 DNA reads TGTGCCAGCAGCCTGGGCCCGAAGGATCAGCCCCAGCATTTT. This translates into CASSLGPKDQPQHF.

Written as DNA, the CDR3 is TGTGCCAGCAGCTTCGGGGTCCTGGAGGGCTACACCTTC. Translating it yields CASSFGVLEGYTF. The genes are TRBV7-2 and TRBJ1-2; D is uncertain. Trimming left V 3 bases short and J 8 bases short, with 13 bases between. Germline loops: CDR1 SGHTA, CDR2 FQGNSA. The CDR3 has 13 residues.

This sequence joins TRBV4-2 and TRBJ2-1; 8 bases align to TRBD2. CDR3 length: 17 amino acids. V was pared by 0 bases and J by 3 bases, with 7 bases of the junction left unmatched. Germline V CDR1 and CDR2: LGHNA, YNFKEQ. The CDR3 reads CASSQERISGVYNEQFF. DNA for the CDR3: TGTGCCAGCAGCCAAGAGAGGATTAGCGGGGTCTACAATGAGCAGTTCTTC.

This clonotype was observed a handful of times. The chain links TRBV7-3 to TRBJ1-1; no clear D gene. The CDR3 spans 13 residues. Trimming pared 5 bases from V and 3 bases from J, leaving 10 bases between. CDR1 and CDR2 (germline): SGHTA, FQGTGA. The CDR3 DNA sequence: TGTGCCAGCAGCCAAGGGCCAGACACTGAAGCTTTCTTT. It specifies CASSQGPDTEAFF. Variable domain in full (rest from reference TRBV7-3 and TRBJ1-1): GAGVSQTPSNKVTEKGKYVELRCDPISGHTALYWYRQSLGQGPEFLIYFQGTGAADDSGLPNDRFFAVRPEGSVSTLKIQRTERGDSAVYLCASSQGPDTEAFFGQGTRLTVV.

J is TRBJ2-5 and V is TRBV28; 8 nucleotides align to TRBD2. The CDR3 contains 15 residues. Germline assignment: CDR1 MDHEN and CDR2 SYDVKM. The J segment lost 4 bases and the V segment lost 3 bases, leaving 7 bases of the junction unmatched. The CDR3 sequence is CASSFSGVIGETQYF. The CDR3 nucleotides read TGTGCCAGCAGTTTTAGCGGGGTGATAGGAGAGACCCAGTACTTC.

The rearrangement joins TRBV20-1 to TRBJ1-2, with TRBD1 identical over 7 bases. The CDR3 is made up of 15 amino acids. CDR1 and CDR2 (germline): DFQATT, SNEGSKA (reference sequence). With V trimmed by 0 bases and J by 1 base, 5 bases remained unmatched. The CDR3 sequence: CSARDQGDVNYGYTF. The CDR3 coding sequence is TGCAGTGCTAGAGATCAGGGGGATGTTAACTATGGCTACACCTTC.